The rows below give T cell receptor beta chains drawn from one sample of a study of blood T cell repertoires in COVID-19. Profiling relied on immunoSEQ multiplex PCR, and the TCRdb table lists in-frame clones only, not all of them. In the table there are 200,000 or so clones, about 80% of which are singletons. The sequenced material came from peripheral blood. The receptor source for this set is a human donor with acute or convalescent COVID-19. The donor label of this sample is uncertain. Each CDR3 is given with its conserved first and last residue. Fields, in order: D gene, V gene, clone size, J gene, CDR3 DNA, CDR3 protein. A D gene is named only where the DNA matches it firmly. Some rows mark clone size as missing; the rest say once, few, many or name a class of expanded clone.

D gene: -
V gene: TRBV9
clone size: -
J gene: TRBJ1-3
CDR3 DNA: TGTGCCAGCAGCGTGAGCACGGGACTCTTGGCCGGAAACACCATATATTTT
CDR3 protein: CASSVSTGLLAGNTIYF

D gene: TRBD2
V gene: TRBV4-2
clone size: few
J gene: TRBJ2-3
CDR3 DNA: TGTGCCAGCAGCCAAGAATGGGCTAGCGGCAGCACAGATACGCAGTATTTT
CDR3 protein: CASSQEWASGSTDTQYF

D gene: TRBD2
V gene: TRBV10-3
clone size: -
J gene: TRBJ2-1
CDR3 DNA: TGTGCCATCAGGGAGACAGTACTGGGGCGGGAGTCGACCTACAATGAGCAGTTCTTC
CDR3 protein: CAIRETVLGRESTYNEQFF

D gene: TRBD2
V gene: TRBV19
clone size: -
J gene: TRBJ2-1
CDR3 DNA: TGTGCCAGTAGTGCCCCGGGGCGGGGGGCGGTTGAGCAGTTCTTC
CDR3 protein: CASSAPGRGAVEQFF

D gene: -
V gene: TRBV11-3
clone size: -
J gene: TRBJ1-1
CDR3 DNA: TGTGCCAGCAGCTTAGAAGCCACGGGGACTGAAGCTTTCTTT
CDR3 protein: CASSLEATGTEAFF

D gene: TRBD1
V gene: TRBV29-1
clone size: -
J gene: TRBJ1-1
CDR3 DNA: TGCAGCGCTCACAGGGGGGAAACTGAAGCTTTCTTT
CDR3 protein: CSAHRGETEAFF

D gene: -
V gene: TRBV6-5
clone size: -
J gene: TRBJ1-6
CDR3 DNA: TGTGCCAGCAGTTACTCTTCAAATTCACCCCTCCACTTT
CDR3 protein: CASSYSSNSPLHF

D gene: TRBD2
V gene: TRBV7-8
clone size: -
J gene: TRBJ2-7
CDR3 DNA: TGTGCCAGCAGCTTACGACTAGCAGGGAACTACGAGCAGTACTTC
CDR3 protein: CASSLRLAGNYEQYF

D gene: TRBD2
V gene: TRBV5-6
clone size: few
J gene: TRBJ2-7
CDR3 DNA: TGTGCCAGCAGCCGAACGACTAGCGGGAGGTTCGAGCAGTACTTC
CDR3 protein: CASSRTTSGRFEQYF

D gene: TRBD2
V gene: TRBV27
clone size: -
J gene: TRBJ2-3
CDR3 DNA: TGTGCCAGCAGTCGAACTAGCGGGACTAACACAGATACGCAGTATTTT
CDR3 protein: CASSRTSGTNTDTQYF

D gene: -
V gene: TRBV6-5
clone size: -
J gene: TRBJ1-2
CDR3 DNA: TGTGCCAGCAGTTACAGGGGGACCTATGGCTACACCTTC
CDR3 protein: CASSYRGTYGYTF

D gene: -
V gene: TRBV19
clone size: once
J gene: TRBJ1-4
CDR3 DNA: TGTGCCAGTGCAGCAGGGGAGACTAATGAAAAACTGTTTTTT
CDR3 protein: CASAAGETNEKLFF

D gene: -
V gene: TRBV30
clone size: -
J gene: TRBJ1-5
CDR3 DNA: TGTGCCTGGAGCGGGCAGGGCCTTCACAATCAGCCCCAGCATTTT
CDR3 protein: CAWSGQGLHNQPQHF

D gene: -
V gene: TRBV19
clone size: once
J gene: TRBJ1-3
CDR3 DNA: TGTGCCAGTAGTCCCTGGACAGCAGCCTCTGGAAACACCATATATTTT
CDR3 protein: CASSPWTAASGNTIYF

D gene: -
V gene: TRBV15
clone size: -
J gene: TRBJ1-4
CDR3 DNA: TGTGCCACCTCCAGGCATAATGAAAAACTGTTTTTT
CDR3 protein: CATSRHNEKLFF

D gene: -
V gene: TRBV19
clone size: once
J gene: TRBJ1-2
CDR3 DNA: TGTGCCAGTAGGTCGACAGGAAACAACTATGGCTACACCTTC
CDR3 protein: CASRSTGNNYGYTF

D gene: TRBD2
V gene: TRBV2
clone size: few
J gene: TRBJ2-7
CDR3 DNA: TGTGCCAGCATATTAGGACTAGCGGGAGGTGAGAAGCAGTACTTC
CDR3 protein: CASILGLAGGEKQYF

D gene: TRBD1
V gene: TRBV11-1
clone size: few
J gene: TRBJ2-7
CDR3 DNA: TGTGCCAGCAGCAAGGACAGGGTCTACGAGCAGTACTTC
CDR3 protein: CASSKDRVYEQYF

D gene: -
V gene: TRBV9
clone size: -
J gene: TRBJ1-6
CDR3 DNA: TGTGCCAGCAGCTCAATTAATTCACCCCTCCACTTT
CDR3 protein: CASSSINSPLHF

D gene: -
V gene: TRBV29-1
clone size: few
J gene: TRBJ2-2
CDR3 DNA: TGCAGCGTTGACGCTGCGGACACCGGGGAGCTGTTTTTT
CDR3 protein: CSVDAADTGELFF

D gene: -
V gene: TRBV7-9
clone size: -
J gene: TRBJ1-6
CDR3 DNA: TGTGCCAGCAGCTTCGGGAATTCACCCCTCCACTTT
CDR3 protein: CASSFGNSPLHF

D gene: -
V gene: TRBV10-2
clone size: few
J gene: TRBJ1-5
CDR3 DNA: TGCGCCAGGACGGAGGATAGCAATCAGCCCCAGCATTTT
CDR3 protein: CARTEDSNQPQHF

D gene: TRBD1
V gene: TRBV7-3
clone size: -
J gene: TRBJ1-2
CDR3 DNA: TGTGCCAGCAGAGAAGGGACAGGCTTCCATTTC
CDR3 protein: CASREGTGFHF

D gene: -
V gene: TRBV2
clone size: -
J gene: TRBJ2-3
CDR3 DNA: TGTGCCAGCGGGGAGCCCGTTAGCACAGATACGCAGTATTTT
CDR3 protein: CASGEPVSTDTQYF

D gene: -
V gene: TRBV5-1
clone size: once
J gene: TRBJ2-4
CDR3 DNA: TGCGCCAGCAGCTTGGGGGGGCGGACCAAAAACATTCAGTACTTC
CDR3 protein: CASSLGGRTKNIQYF

D gene: -
V gene: TRBV29-1
clone size: once
J gene: TRBJ1-3
CDR3 DNA: TGCAGCGTGGGACAAATGGTAGGATCTGGAAACACCATATATTTT
CDR3 protein: CSVGQMVGSGNTIYF

D gene: TRBD2
V gene: TRBV30
clone size: once
J gene: TRBJ2-4
CDR3 DNA: TGTGCCTGGAGTGTACTCTCGGCAGGGAGGGTCATTCAGTACTTC
CDR3 protein: CAWSVLSAGRVIQYF

D gene: TRBD2
V gene: TRBV9
clone size: -
J gene: TRBJ2-5
CDR3 DNA: TGTGCCAGCAGCGTAGGAATAGCGGGAGTCGAGACCCAGTACTTC
CDR3 protein: CASSVGIAGVETQYF

D gene: TRBD2
V gene: TRBV19
clone size: -
J gene: TRBJ2-4
CDR3 DNA: TGTGCCAGATTGCCGGGGGGGCTACGTATTCAGTACTTC
CDR3 protein: CARLPGGLRIQYF

D gene: -
V gene: TRBV5-1
clone size: -
J gene: TRBJ1-1
CDR3 DNA: TGCGCCAGCAGCTTGGAAAGGCAGGGGTACACTGAAGCTTTCTTT
CDR3 protein: CASSLERQGYTEAFF

D gene: -
V gene: TRBV21-1
clone size: -
J gene: TRBJ1-2
CDR3 DNA: TGTGCCAGCAGCAAGGGACAGGGGGCTAACTATGGCTACACCTTC
CDR3 protein: CASSKGQGANYGYTF

D gene: -
V gene: TRBV6-5
clone size: once
J gene: TRBJ1-5
CDR3 DNA: TGTGCCAGCAAGGACAGCCTTAGCAATCAGCCCCAGCATTTT
CDR3 protein: CASKDSLSNQPQHF

D gene: -
V gene: TRBV19
clone size: -
J gene: TRBJ2-2
CDR3 DNA: TGTGCCAGTAGTATACGCCGGGACACCGGGGAGCTGTTTTTT
CDR3 protein: CASSIRRDTGELFF

D gene: TRBD1
V gene: TRBV27
clone size: once
J gene: TRBJ1-5
CDR3 DNA: TGTGCCAGCAGGCTACAGGGGGGCAACAATCAGCCCCAGCATTTT
CDR3 protein: CASRLQGGNNQPQHF

D gene: -
V gene: TRBV2
clone size: -
J gene: TRBJ1-4
CDR3 DNA: TGTGCCAGCAGTGAAACTGGTAATAATAGTGAAAAACTGTTTTTT
CDR3 protein: CASSETGNNSEKLFF

D gene: -
V gene: TRBV7-9
clone size: -
J gene: TRBJ1-5
CDR3 DNA: TGTGCCAGCAGCTTAGCTGCGGGCCTCAATCAGCCCCAGCATTTT
CDR3 protein: CASSLAAGLNQPQHF

D gene: TRBD1
V gene: TRBV25-1
clone size: -
J gene: TRBJ1-2
CDR3 DNA: TGTGCCAGCAGTGAGGCCGGGACAGGGTCTCTTAACTATGGCTACACCTTC
CDR3 protein: CASSEAGTGSLNYGYTF

D gene: TRBD1
V gene: TRBV6-5
clone size: few
J gene: TRBJ2-2
CDR3 DNA: TGTGCCAGCAGTAGACAGGGGGCGGGCACCGGGGAGCTGTTTTTT
CDR3 protein: CASSRQGAGTGELFF

D gene: TRBD1
V gene: TRBV5-1
clone size: -
J gene: TRBJ1-5
CDR3 DNA: TGCGCCAGCAGCCCGGGACAGGGGAACAATCAGCCCCAGCATTTT
CDR3 protein: CASSPGQGNNQPQHF

D gene: -
V gene: TRBV3-1/TRBV3-2
clone size: few
J gene: TRBJ1-6
CDR3 DNA: TGTGCCAGCAGCCAAGAGTGGGGCCGGGGGGCCGTCTATAATTCACCCCTCCACTTT
CDR3 protein: CASSQEWGRGAVYNSPLHF

D gene: TRBD1
V gene: TRBV5-1
clone size: many
J gene: TRBJ1-3
CDR3 DNA: TGCGCCAGCAGCCTTGACAGGGGTTCTGGAAACACCATATATTTT
CDR3 protein: CASSLDRGSGNTIYF

D gene: TRBD1
V gene: TRBV2
clone size: few
J gene: TRBJ1-6
CDR3 DNA: TGTGCCAGCAGTGAACAGGGGGCGTCCTATAATTCACCCCTCCACTTT
CDR3 protein: CASSEQGASYNSPLHF

D gene: TRBD2
V gene: TRBV27
clone size: once
J gene: TRBJ2-5
CDR3 DNA: TGTGCCAGCAGTCGCAAAGTGGGGGTAGCGGGAGGGGAGACCCAGTACTTC
CDR3 protein: CASSRKVGVAGGETQYF

D gene: -
V gene: TRBV6-6
clone size: few
J gene: TRBJ1-5
CDR3 DNA: TGTGCCAGCAGTCCCCCTACGAATCAGCCCCAGCATTTT
CDR3 protein: CASSPPTNQPQHF

D gene: TRBD1
V gene: TRBV11-1
clone size: -
J gene: TRBJ2-7
CDR3 DNA: TGTGCCAGCAGCTCCCCGGACAGGGTTGGCTCCTACGAGCAGTACTTC
CDR3 protein: CASSSPDRVGSYEQYF

D gene: TRBD2
V gene: TRBV10-1
clone size: -
J gene: TRBJ2-1
CDR3 DNA: TGCGCCAGCCAAGCGGGAGGTGAGCAGTTCTTC
CDR3 protein: CASQAGGEQFF

D gene: -
V gene: TRBV21-1
clone size: -
J gene: TRBJ2-7
CDR3 DNA: TGTGCCAGCAGTTCTGGAAAGATACTAGCGGGAGATAGGGCCTACGAGCAGTACTTC
CDR3 protein: CASSSGKILAGDRAYEQYF

D gene: -
V gene: TRBV12-5
clone size: -
J gene: TRBJ2-7
CDR3 DNA: TGTGCTAGTGGTTTGGACAGGGTTAAGGACGAGCAGTACTTC
CDR3 protein: CASGLDRVKDEQYF

D gene: TRBD1
V gene: TRBV7-9
clone size: -
J gene: TRBJ1-3
CDR3 DNA: TGTGCCAGCAGCTCGGGACAGGGCGATAAGGACACCATATATTTT
CDR3 protein: CASSSGQGDKDTIYF

D gene: -
V gene: TRBV28
clone size: -
J gene: TRBJ2-7
CDR3 DNA: TGTGCCAGCAGTTCACTCGACAGCACAGGCATCGACGAGCAGTACTTC
CDR3 protein: CASSSLDSTGIDEQYF

D gene: TRBD1
V gene: TRBV6-4
clone size: -
J gene: TRBJ2-2
CDR3 DNA: TGTGCCAGCAGTGACGAGACAGGGCGGCCCGGGGAGCTGTTTTTT
CDR3 protein: CASSDETGRPGELFF

D gene: -
V gene: TRBV4-1
clone size: -
J gene: TRBJ2-7
CDR3 DNA: TGCGCCAGCAGCCGGCAGGTTAAGGACTACGAGCAGTACTTC
CDR3 protein: CASSRQVKDYEQYF

D gene: -
V gene: TRBV7-2
clone size: -
J gene: TRBJ1-3
CDR3 DNA: TGTGCCAGCAGCCAAACGGGACATATCTCTGGAAACACCATATATTTT
CDR3 protein: CASSQTGHISGNTIYF

D gene: TRBD2
V gene: TRBV12-5
clone size: -
J gene: TRBJ2-1
CDR3 DNA: TGTGCTAGTGGTTTGACCCCCCTAGCGGGATCCTACAATGAGCAGTTCTTC
CDR3 protein: CASGLTPLAGSYNEQFF

D gene: TRBD1
V gene: TRBV4-3
clone size: -
J gene: TRBJ1-2
CDR3 DNA: TGCGCCAGCAGCCAAGCAACGACAGGGGTAATCGGCTATGGCTACACCTTC
CDR3 protein: CASSQATTGVIGYGYTF

D gene: TRBD2
V gene: TRBV30
clone size: -
J gene: TRBJ2-3
CDR3 DNA: TGTGCCTGGAGTGTAGCGGGAGCGGGGTTAACAGATACGCAGTATTTT
CDR3 protein: CAWSVAGAGLTDTQYF

D gene: TRBD2
V gene: TRBV5-1
clone size: -
J gene: TRBJ2-1
CDR3 DNA: TGCGCCAGCACCACTACAAGCCTAGCGGGATCCTACAATGAGCAGTTCTTC
CDR3 protein: CASTTTSLAGSYNEQFF

D gene: TRBD2
V gene: TRBV7-8
clone size: -
J gene: TRBJ2-1
CDR3 DNA: TGTGCCAGCAGCCCCGGAGTAGCGGGAGTGAGTGAGCAGTTCTTC
CDR3 protein: CASSPGVAGVSEQFF

D gene: -
V gene: TRBV18
clone size: few
J gene: TRBJ1-1
CDR3 DNA: TGTGCCAGCTCACGGCAGGACACTGAAGCTTTCTTT
CDR3 protein: CASSRQDTEAFF

D gene: -
V gene: TRBV6-4
clone size: -
J gene: TRBJ1-3
CDR3 DNA: TGTGCCAGCAGGCCAAGGGGGATGAATGGAAACACCATATATTTT
CDR3 protein: CASRPRGMNGNTIYF